Following are 26 T cell receptor beta chains from one sample sequenced in a study of neoadjuvant anti-PD-1 for oral cavity cancer. Libraries were prepared by immunoSEQ multiplex PCR; TCRdb keeps only in-frame clonotypes and omits some of them. The repertoire consists of 14,000 or so clones, with about 59% occurring once and the leading ten covering under 3.5%. The material was PBMCs, obtained before nivolumab (anti-PD-1) treatment. These receptors all come from a person aged 35-80 years with oral cavity squamous cell carcinoma.

The chain combines TRBV5-1 with TRBJ1-1; D ambiguous. Trimming cost V 0 bases and J 0 bases, with 12 bases left between them. The CDR3 contains 16 residues. Germline V gene lookup returns CDR1 SGHRS and CDR2 YFSETQ. CDR3 protein: CASSLVSLKMNTEAFF. The CDR3 coding sequence is TGCGCCAGCAGCTTGGTATCCCTGAAGATGAACACTGAAGCTTTCTTT.

The rearrangement links TRBV10-3 to TRBJ1-2, with 10 bases that match TRBD1. Trimming cost V 3 bases and J 1 base; bases outside gene matches: 11. Germline CDR1 is ENHRY and CDR2 is SYGVKD. The CDR3 covers 18 residues. The CDR3: CAISDDRGRVGINYGYTF. In DNA form, the CDR3 reads TGTGCCATCAGTGACGACAGGGGGCGCGTAGGGATTAACTATGGCTACACCTTC.

The chain has TRBV5-4 and TRBJ2-2; 7 positions match TRBD1. V gave up 2 bases and J gave up 4 bases; unmatched junction bases: 5. Germline V gives CDR1 SGHNT, CDR2 YYREEE (reference sequence). The CDR3 sequence is 15 residues long. CDR3: CASSFETGATGELFF. CDR3 bases: TGTGCCAGCAGCTTCGAAACAGGGGCCACCGGGGAGCTGTTTTTT. Together with reference TRBV5-4 and TRBJ2-2, the CDR3 gives the full variable domain: ETGVTQSPTHLIKTRGQQVTLRCSSQSGHNTVSWYQQALGQGPQFIFQYYREEENGRGNFPPRFSGLQFPNYSSELNVNALELDDSALYLCASSFETGATGELFFGEGSRLTVL.

This CDR3 reads CASSSSTDTQYF. The CDR3 region has the DNA TGTGCCAGCAGCTCCAGTACAGATACGCAGTATTTT. This sequence joins TRBV11-2 and TRBJ2-3; D is ambiguous. The CDR3 spans 12 residues. Germline V gives CDR1 SGHAT, CDR2 FQNNGV. Trimming removed 4 bases at V and 3 bases at J, with 5 bases between.

The rearrangement links TRBV5-1 to TRBJ2-3, with TRBD1 matching 11 bases. CDR1 SGHRS and CDR2 YFSETQ come from the germline V gene. The CDR3 is made up of 15 amino acids. Trimming at V came to 0 bases and at J to 4 bases, leaving 1 base not matched to a gene. CDR3 bases: TGCGCCAGCAGCTTGGTGGGACAGGGGGCAGATACGCAGTATTTT. This codes for CASSLVGQGADTQYF.

The V and J genes are TRBV6-6 and TRBJ2-7, with D unresolved. Trimming removed 6 bases from V and 3 bases from J, with 12 bases in between. The CDR3 covers 13 residues. Germline CDR1 MNHNY, CDR2 SVGAGI (reference sequence). CDR3 nucleotides: TGTGCCAGCAGACCATATTCCAGCTACGAGCAGTACTTC. Encoded protein: CASRPYSSYEQYF.

This chain links TRBV6-1 with TRBJ2-7; the D gene is possibly TRBD2 (5 bases). The CDR3 has 12 residues. V lost 9 bases and J lost 0, with 9 bases in between. Germline V gene lookup returns CDR1 MNHNS and CDR2 SASEGT. This chain's CDR3 is CASSGNSYEQYF. Written as DNA, the CDR3 is TGTGCCAGTTCGGGGAACTCCTACGAGCAGTACTTC.

The chain has TRBV9 and TRBJ1-3, with TRBD1 matching 8 bases. J was trimmed by 7 bases and V by 3 bases; bases with no gene match: 6. CDR3 length: 14 amino acids. In germline, CDR1 is SGDLS, CDR2 YYNGEE. CDR3 bases: TGTGCCAGCAGCGCGCAGACAGGGGTGAACACCATATATTTT. Translated: CASSAQTGVNTIYF.

This chain connects TRBV6-1 to TRBJ2-5; no definite D call. Germline-derived CDR1 and CDR2 are MNHNS and SASEGT. CDR3 length equals 14 residues. Between the trimmed V and J ends, which lost 7 bases and 5 bases, there was a span of 17 bases. CDR3 nucleotides: TGTGCCAGCACCCTGGGCTTGGCCCAGGAGACCCAGTACTTC. As protein: CASTLGLAQETQYF.

The rearrangement joins TRBV27 to TRBJ2-7, with 7 bases lining up with TRBD2. The junction had 9 bases not matched to a gene; V was cut back by 3 bases and J by 7 bases. Germline lookup yields CDR1 MNHEY and CDR2 SMNVEV (reference sequence). This CDR3 contains 14 residues. Written as DNA, the CDR3 is TGTGCCAGCAGTTTTAGCGGGTGGTCTACTGAGCAGTACTTC. Protein product: CASSFSGWSTEQYF.

The chain uses TRBV5-1 and TRBJ2-1; 9 bases are shared with TRBD1. The CDR3 has 14 amino acids. The junction had 2 bases not matched to a gene; V was cut back by 5 bases and J by 2 bases. Germline V gene sequence: CDR1 SGHRS, CDR2 YFSETQ. In DNA, the CDR3 is TGCGCCAGCAGTCGACAGGGGGCCTACAATGAGCAGTTCTTC. Encoded protein: CASSRQGAYNEQFF.

This clone has more than one count but fewer than ten. This rearrangement joins TRBV2 to TRBJ1-4; D is ambiguous. CDR3 length: 15 amino acids. In germline, CDR1 is SNHLY, CDR2 FYNNEI. Trimming stripped 3 bases from V and 3 bases from J, with 11 bases between. CDR3 region: CASSELEGPNEKLFF. CDR3 bases: TGTGCCAGCAGTGAGTTGGAAGGCCCTAATGAAAAACTGTTTTTT.

The chain links TRBV7-9 to TRBJ2-7, with D possibly being TRBD2 (6 bases). CDR3 size: 13 residues. V was clipped by 4 bases and J by 1 base, with 8 bases between them. CDR1 is SEHNR and CDR2 is FQNEAQ in the germline V gene (reference sequence). CDR3 sequence reads: CASSSRGSYEQYF. DNA for the CDR3: TGTGCCAGCAGCTCCCGGGGGTCCTACGAGCAGTACTTC.

V and J are TRBV11-3 and TRBJ2-2, with TRBD1 matching over 7 bases. Losses at the gene ends were 5 bases for V and 4 bases for J; bases not matched to a gene: 4. The CDR3 is 14 residues long. Germline V CDR1 and CDR2: SGHNT, YENEEA. Here the CDR3 DNA reads TGTGCCAGCAGCGGGTGGGACAGCACCGGGGAGCTGTTTTTT. This codes for CASSGWDSTGELFF.

This chain links TRBV13 with TRBJ2-1; TRBD2 matches at 9 bases. The J segment lost 7 bases and the V segment lost 4 bases, leaving 26 bases of the junction unmatched. Germline assignment: CDR1 PRHDT and CDR2 FYEKMQ (reference sequence). The CDR3 runs 21 residues. The CDR3 sequence is CASSSTFLWREGRSGRNEQFF. In DNA, the CDR3 is TGTGCCAGCAGCTCCACCTTCCTTTGGCGGGAGGGCCGATCAGGGAGGAATGAGCAGTTCTTC.

The gene calls are TRBV10-2 and TRBJ2-7, with D maybe TRBD1 (6 bases). This CDR3 spans 13 amino acids. V shed 6 bases and J shed 2 bases, with 11 bases lying between them. Germline CDR1 WSHSY, CDR2 SAAADI. CDR3 amino acids: CASSVNRAYEQYF. CDR3 DNA: TGCGCCAGCAGCGTAAACAGGGCCTACGAGCAGTACTTC.

V usage is TRBV27 and J usage is TRBJ1-5; weak D call: TRBD1 (5 bases). V lost 8 bases and J 11 bases, leaving 19 bases between the germline ends. CDR3 length: 13 residues. The V gene's germline CDR1 is MNHEY and CDR2 SMNVEV (reference sequence). This CDR3 is CASGPFPLGAQHF. The CDR3 DNA reads TGTGCCAGCGGGCCTTTCCCTTTAGGGGCCCAGCATTTT.

The gene calls are TRBV9 and TRBJ1-1; D is uncertain. CDR3 length: 16 amino acids. V dropped 2 bases and J dropped 0 bases, with 14 bases sitting between them. CDR1 is SGDLS, CDR2 YYNGEE, per germline. Written as DNA, the CDR3 is TGTGCCAGCAGCGTGGCCCCGGGATTCTTGAACACTGAAGCTTTCTTT. Translated: CASSVAPGFLNTEAFF. The variable domain in full, with the rest retrieved from reference TRBV9 and TRBJ1-1, is DSGVTQTPKHLITATGQRVTLRCSPRSGDLSVYWYQQSLDQGLQFLIQYYNGEERAKGNILERFSAQQFPDLHSELNLSSLELGDSALYFCASSVAPGFLNTEAFFGQGTRLTVV.

This sequence joins TRBV7-3 and TRBJ1-5; no reliable D call. CDR1 and CDR2 from the germline V gene are SGHTA and FQGTGA. V dropped 5 bases and J dropped 6 bases, with 11 bases sitting between them. The CDR3 has 13 amino acids. The DNA of the CDR3 is TGTGCCAGCAGCCCCGGGCACGGTCAGCCCCAGCATTTT. Its translation is CASSPGHGQPQHF.

This clone came up a few times. J is TRBJ1-2 and V is TRBV2; tentatively, D is TRBD1 (5 bases). Germline loops: CDR1 SNHLY, CDR2 FYNNEI. Trimming removed 8 bases from V and 11 bases from J, with 21 bases in between. The CDR3 extends over 13 amino acids. The CDR3 spells CASLESRGGYYTF. DNA of the CDR3: TGTGCCAGCCTTGAAAGCCGCGGGGGTTATTACACCTTC.

The genes are TRBV5-1 and TRBJ2-3; TRBD2 matches 10 bases. CDR1 and CDR2 (germline): SGHRS, YFSETQ. The CDR3 contains 15 residues. V lost 0 bases and J lost 9; bases outside the gene matches: 7. CDR3 nucleotide sequence: TGCGCCAGCAGCTTGGAGCCTAGCGGGAGTTACACGCAGTATTTT. Translated, it gives CASSLEPSGSYTQYF.

The rearrangement links TRBV19 to TRBJ2-1; TRBD2 aligns across 10 bases. Unmatched junction bases numbered 8, after V lost 6 bases and J lost 9 bases. Looked up from germline, CDR1 is LNHDA and CDR2 is SQIVND (reference sequence). The CDR3 has 14 amino acids. The CDR3 loop is CASRNGLAVREQFF. The CDR3 nucleotides read TGTGCCAGTAGAAACGGACTAGCGGTTCGTGAGCAGTTCTTC.

The CDR3 is CASSLTGDTQYF. The CDR3 region has the DNA TGTGCCAGCAGCCTCACGGGAGATACGCAGTATTTT. The rearrangement uses TRBV7-9 and TRBJ2-3, with unresolved D. The CDR3 loop spans 12 amino acids. The germline CDR1 and CDR2 sequences are SEHNR and FQNEAQ (reference sequence). V was cut by 5 bases and J by 5 bases, with 8 bases left in between.

CDR3 coding DNA: TGTGCCAGCAGCTTAAACGGGAGAAGGGATGAGCAGTTCTTC. Encoded protein: CASSLNGRRDEQFF. The chain carries TRBV7-3 and TRBJ2-1, with a possible D match to TRBD2 (6 bases). Germline V CDR1 and CDR2: SGHTA, FQGTGA. V was shortened by 1 base and J by 8 bases, with 12 bases between the two germline ends. This CDR3 comprises 14 residues.

The chain employs TRBV7-3 and TRBJ1-1; a possible D gene is TRBD1 (6 bases). The CDR3 has 14 amino acids. Per germline, CDR1 SGHTA and CDR2 FQGTGA. The V end lost 5 bases, the J end lost 0 bases, and 10 bases lay between the germline ends. The CDR3 coding sequence is TGTGCCAGCAGCGTCCAGGGGATGAACACTGAAGCTTTCTTT. It is translated as CASSVQGMNTEAFF.

The gene calls are TRBV7-9 and TRBJ2-1; D is perhaps TRBD2 (6 bases). The CDR3 length is 15 residues. The V gene's germline CDR1 is SEHNR and CDR2 FQNEAQ (reference sequence). Deletions cut 5 bases from V and 0 bases from J, with 11 bases between. The CDR3 spells CASSPPGSSYNEQFF. CDR3 sequence (DNA): TGTGCCAGCAGCCCGCCCGGGAGCTCCTACAATGAGCAGTTCTTC. Drawing the rest from reference TRBV7-9 and TRBJ2-1, the complete variable domain is DTGVSQNPRHKITKRGQNVTFRCDPISEHNRLYWYRQTLGQGPEFLTYFQNEAQLEKSRLLSDRFSAERPKGSFSTLEIQRTEQGDSAMYLCASSPPGSSYNEQFFGPGTRLTVL.